This T cell receptor (beta chain) was captured in a study of cytomegalovirus exposure and HLA in healthy donors. V shed 6 bases, J shed 10 bases, and the junction held 14 bases outside the gene matches. The CDR3 totals 15 residues. The V gene's germline CDR1 is MNHEY and CDR2 SMNVEV (reference sequence). PCR primers comprised 60 Vbeta and 13 Jbeta primers. The repertoire was sequenced with immunoSEQ multiplex PCR; TCRdb's copy has only in-frame clones and lacks some. The sample lists more than 85,000 clones, 76% occurring once. Broader study findings: By a later analysis, the bulk of CMV-associated TCR beta chains appeared HLA-restricted.

A word on this clone: The antigen is unknown.

The receptor's source is a man in his forties in good health and CMV-seropositive. This chain connects TRBV27 to TRBJ2-5; the match to TRBD1 covers 10 bases. Specimen: PBMCs. This CDR3 is CASSRSRDRGEDQYF. In nucleotides, the CDR3 is TGTGCCAGCAGCCGGTCCCGGGACAGGGGAGAAGACCAGTACTTC.